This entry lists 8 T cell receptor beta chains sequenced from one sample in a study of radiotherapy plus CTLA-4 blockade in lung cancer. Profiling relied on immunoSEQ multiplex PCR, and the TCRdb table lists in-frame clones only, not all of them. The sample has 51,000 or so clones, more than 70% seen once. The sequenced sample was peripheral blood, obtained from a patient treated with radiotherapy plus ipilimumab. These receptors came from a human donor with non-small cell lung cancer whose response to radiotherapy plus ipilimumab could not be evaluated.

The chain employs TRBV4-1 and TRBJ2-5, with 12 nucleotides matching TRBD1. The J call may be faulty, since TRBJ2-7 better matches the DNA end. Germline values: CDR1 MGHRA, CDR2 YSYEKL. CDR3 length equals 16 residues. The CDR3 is CASSQGQGAITYEQYF. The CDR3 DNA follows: TGCGCCAGCAGCCAGGGACAGGGGGCGATCACCTACGAGCAGTACTTC.

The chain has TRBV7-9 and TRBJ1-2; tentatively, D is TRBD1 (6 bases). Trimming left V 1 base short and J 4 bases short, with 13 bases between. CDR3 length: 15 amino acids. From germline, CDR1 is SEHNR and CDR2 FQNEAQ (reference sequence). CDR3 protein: CASSLGRGALYGYTF. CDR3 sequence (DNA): TGTGCCAGCAGCTTAGGCCGGGGGGCGCTCTATGGCTACACCTTC. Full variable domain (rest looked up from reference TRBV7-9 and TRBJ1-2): DTGVSQNPRHKITKRGQNVTFRCDPISEHNRLYWYRQTLGQGPEFLTYFQNEAQLEKSRLLSDRFSAERPKGSFSTLEIQRTEQGDSAMYLCASSLGRGALYGYTFGSGTRLTVV.

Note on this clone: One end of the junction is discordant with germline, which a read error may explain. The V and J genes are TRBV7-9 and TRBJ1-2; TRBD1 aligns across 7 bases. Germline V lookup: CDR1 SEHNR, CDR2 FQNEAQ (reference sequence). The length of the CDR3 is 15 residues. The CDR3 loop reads CASSRETRGSGGHTF. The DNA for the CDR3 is TGTGCCAGCAGCCGAGAAACCAGGGGGTCGGGTGGCCACACCTTC. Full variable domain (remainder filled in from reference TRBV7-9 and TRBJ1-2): DTGVSQNPRHKITKRGQNVTFRCDPISEHNRLYWYRQTLGQGPEFLTYFQNEAQLEKSRLLSDRFSAERPKGSFSTLEIQRTEQGDSAMYLCASSRETRGSGGHTFGSGTRLTVV.

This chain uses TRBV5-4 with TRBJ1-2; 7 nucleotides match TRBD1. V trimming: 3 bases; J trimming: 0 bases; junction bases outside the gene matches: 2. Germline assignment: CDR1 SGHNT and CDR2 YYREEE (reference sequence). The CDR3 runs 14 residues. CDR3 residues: CASSSQGANYGYTF. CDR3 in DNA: TGTGCCAGCAGCTCGCAGGGGGCTAACTATGGCTACACCTTC.

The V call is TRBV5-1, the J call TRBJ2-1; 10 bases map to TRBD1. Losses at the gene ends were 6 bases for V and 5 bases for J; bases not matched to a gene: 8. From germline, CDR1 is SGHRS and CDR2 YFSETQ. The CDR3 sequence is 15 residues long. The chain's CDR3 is CASTLGGQGHNEQFF. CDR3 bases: TGCGCCAGCACCCTGGGGGGACAGGGGCACAATGAGCAGTTCTTC.

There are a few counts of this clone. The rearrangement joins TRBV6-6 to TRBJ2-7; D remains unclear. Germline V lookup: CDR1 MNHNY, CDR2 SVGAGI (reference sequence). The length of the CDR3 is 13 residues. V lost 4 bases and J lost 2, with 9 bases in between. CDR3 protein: CASSSPRAYEQYF. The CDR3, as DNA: TGTGCCAGCAGTTCCCCCCGGGCCTACGAGCAGTACTTC.

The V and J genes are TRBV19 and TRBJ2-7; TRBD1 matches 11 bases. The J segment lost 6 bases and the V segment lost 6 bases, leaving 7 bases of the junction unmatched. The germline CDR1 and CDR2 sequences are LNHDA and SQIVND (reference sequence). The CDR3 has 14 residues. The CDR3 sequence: CASSPWTGGAEQYF. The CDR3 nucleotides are TGTGCCAGTAGCCCCTGGACAGGGGGCGCCGAGCAGTACTTC.

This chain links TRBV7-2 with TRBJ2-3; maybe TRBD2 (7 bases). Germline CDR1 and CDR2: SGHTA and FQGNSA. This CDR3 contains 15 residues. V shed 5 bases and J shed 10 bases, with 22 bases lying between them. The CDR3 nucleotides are TGTGCCAGCAGCCCGCAGAGCGTAGGAGGGGGGGCGCAGTATTTT. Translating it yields CASSPQSVGGGAQYF.